This T cell receptor (beta chain) was identified in a study of T cell responses to AZD1222 COVID-19 vaccine. Assay: immunoSEQ multiplex PCR; the TCRdb copy retains only in-frame clones and omits some. The sample includes approximately 76,000 clones, approximately 90% seen only once; the top ten take roughly 4.5%. The CDR3 totals 14 residues. The V gene's germline CDR1 is MNHEY and CDR2 SMNVEV (reference sequence). V gave up 2 bases and J gave up 5 bases, with 10 bases separating them. Sample: peripheral blood, taken on day 0 of MenACWY control vaccination. V and J are TRBV27 and TRBJ2-1; no clear D. This receptor was taken from an adult in good health. The CDR3 region has the DNA TGTGCCAGCAGTTTACTCAACTGGGACAATGAGCAGTTCTTC. Protein product: CASSLLNWDNEQFF.